This T cell receptor (beta chain) was obtained from a study of identical twins. Germline V gene data show CDR1 as DFQATT and CDR2 as SNEGSKA (reference sequence). The CDR3 runs to 13 residues. Regarding this clonotype: A single base separates this from a much larger clone, so it may be a read error.

Each CDR3 protein gets one entry after TCRdb re-called the 5' RACE reads with MiXCR. The repertoire has 1.5 million to 2 million distinct CDR3 sequences, around 33% of them found once; the top ten carry 0.25% to 0.3%. The V call is TRBV20-1, the J call TRBJ2-3; D uncertain. The TCR comes from a newborn girl in good health. What was sequenced was cord blood. The DNA for the CDR3 is TGCAGTGGGAGTAGCCCCGGCACAGATGCGCAGTATTTT. Its translation: CSGSSPGTDAQYF.